This note documents a single TCR beta chain sequence. Its antigen is not known. Donors likely had unrecorded immune exposures despite being nominally healthy when sampled. It was with 60 Vbeta and 13 Jbeta primers that the PCR ran. Profiling relied on immunoSEQ multiplex PCR, and the TCRdb table lists in-frame clones only, not all of them. The sample records approximately 140,000 clones, roughly three quarters being singletons. This sample stems from a study of cytomegalovirus exposure and HLA in healthy donors. General study findings and limits: Follow-up analysis seemed to connect common viral pathogens with several of the most significant clusters identified. Another analysis was done later, and it associated around 16,000 TCR beta sequences with HLA alleles at 0.05 false discovery rate.

The sequencing input was PBMCs. The source is a man aged 18-30 years in good health and CMV-seronegative.

The CDR3 spells CASSLGTGRAGANVLTF. The CDR3 DNA is TGTGCCAGCAGCTTAGGGACAGGGAGAGCTGGGGCCAACGTCCTGACTTTC. The chain recombines TRBV7-2 with TRBJ2-6; 8 bases fit TRBD1. The CDR3 consists of 17 residues. CDR1 is SGHTA and CDR2 is FQGNSA in the germline V gene. After removal of 1 base from V and 2 bases from J, the junction contained 4 bases not matched to a gene. Drawing the rest from reference TRBV7-2 and TRBJ2-6, the complete variable domain is GAGVSQSPSNKVTEKGKDVELRCDPISGHTALYWYRQSLGQGLEFLIYFQGNSAPDKSGLPSDRFSAERTGGSVSTLTIQRTQQEDSAVYLCASSLGTGRAGANVLTFGAGSRLTVL.